The 15 T cell receptor beta chains reported below all come from one sample, sequenced in a study of technical replicates of blood from several donors. Only in-frame clones appear in the TCRdb table, and some are missing; sequencing was by immunoSEQ multiplex PCR. The sample shows under 85,000 clones, 96% of them seen only once. The material sequenced was T cells isolated from PBMCs. The receptors were gathered from a human donor in good health.

V gene TRBV6-6 combines with J gene TRBJ1-2, with TRBD1 as a possible D gene (6 bases). Trimming pared 4 bases from V and 5 bases from J, leaving 8 bases between. CDR3 size: 12 residues. Germline lookup yields CDR1 MNHNY and CDR2 SVGAGI (reference sequence). The DNA for the CDR3 is TGTGCCAGCAGTTCCACAGGGTATGGCTACACCTTC. This encodes CASSSTGYGYTF.

This sequence joins TRBV27 and TRBJ1-4, with 7 bases fitting TRBD1. This CDR3 is built from 15 residues. Germline CDR1 and CDR2: MNHEY and SMNVEV (reference sequence). The J segment lost 4 bases and the V segment lost 5 bases, leaving 7 bases of the junction unmatched. CDR3 nucleotide sequence: TGTGCCAGCAGTGCGCGACAGGGAGTTAATGAAAAACTGTTTTTT. This translates into CASSARQGVNEKLFF.

This chain links TRBV6-5 with TRBJ2-7, with D possibly matching TRBD1 (6 bases). The germline V and J ends were trimmed by 6 bases and 3 bases, with 18 bases remaining between them. The CDR3 is made up of 15 amino acids. Per the germline V gene, CDR1 is MNHEY and CDR2 is SVGAGI. The CDR3 here is CASSSEEIGGYEQYF. CDR3 coding DNA: TGTGCCAGCAGCTCTGAGGAGATAGGGGGCTACGAGCAGTACTTC.

The chain joins TRBV11-1 to TRBJ2-3; tentatively, D is TRBD1 (6 bases). The V and J ends lost 10 bases and 3 bases respectively, with 14 bases between them. This CDR3 is 13 amino acids long. Germline V lookup: CDR1 SGHAT, CDR2 FQDESV (reference sequence). CDR3 nucleotide sequence: TGTGCCACCCTTCTACAGGGAACAGATACGCAGTATTTT. Protein sequence: CATLLQGTDTQYF.

V and J are TRBV4-2 and TRBJ2-5; D is possibly TRBD1 (6 bases). The CDR3 is made up of 13 amino acids. The V end was cut by 4 bases, the J end by 2 bases, with 8 bases between. The germline CDR1 and CDR2 sequences are LGHNA and YNFKEQ. CDR3 loop: CASSRQGQETQYF. DNA of the CDR3: TGTGCCAGCAGCCGGCAGGGGCAAGAGACCCAGTACTTC.

The CDR3 here is CAWSVEGLKETQYF. The DNA for the CDR3 is TGTGCCTGGAGTGTAGAGGGACTCAAAGAGACCCAGTACTTC. This chain links TRBV30 with TRBJ2-5; the D gene is possibly TRBD2 (6 bases). Germline-derived CDR1 and CDR2 are GTSNPN and SVGIG (reference sequence). CDR3 length equals 14 residues. V was clipped by 0 bases and J by 3 bases, with 11 bases between them. The full variable domain, its missing parts supplied by reference TRBV30 and TRBJ2-5, is SQTIHQWPATLVQPVGSPLSLECTVEGTSNPNLYWYRQAAGRGLQLLFYSVGIGQISSEVPQNLSASRPQDRQFILSSKKLLLSDSGFYLCAWSVEGLKETQYFGPGTRLLVL.

The V call is TRBV6-5, the J call TRBJ1-1; D might be TRBD1 (5 bases). The V gene lost 6 bases and the J gene lost 4 bases, with 9 bases spanning the gap. The CDR3 contains 12 residues. Per germline, CDR1 MNHEY and CDR2 SVGAGI. The CDR3 nucleotides read TGTGCCAGCAGCGATACAGGCACTGAAGCTTTCTTT. It codes for CASSDTGTEAFF.

This chain joins TRBV13 and TRBJ1-1; D is unclear. The V gene lost 7 bases and the J gene lost 0 bases, with 12 bases spanning the gap. The CDR3 runs to 14 residues. CDR1 is PRHDT and CDR2 is FYEKMQ in the germline V gene (reference sequence). The CDR3 is CASTLEGLNTEAFF. In DNA, the CDR3 is TGTGCCAGCACCTTGGAGGGCCTGAACACTGAAGCTTTCTTT.

This clone appeared a single time. V gene TRBV4-1 combines with J gene TRBJ2-3; D perhaps matches TRBD2 (6 bases). The CDR3 is made up of 16 amino acids. Germline values: CDR1 MGHRA, CDR2 YSYEKL. V lost 0 bases, J lost 0 bases, and 10 bases lay in between. CDR3 amino acids: CASSQDAGPSTDTQYF. CDR3 DNA sequence: TGCGCCAGCAGCCAAGACGCGGGACCTAGCACAGATACGCAGTATTTT.

The genes are TRBV19 and TRBJ2-3, with D perhaps matching TRBD1 (6 bases). The V gene's germline CDR1 is LNHDA and CDR2 SQIVND (reference sequence). CDR3 length: 15 amino acids. V lost 7 bases and J 0 bases, leaving 14 bases between the germline ends. In DNA, the CDR3 is TGTGCCAGTATAGTGGACAGCTCCAGCACAGATACGCAGTATTTT. The encoded protein is CASIVDSSSTDTQYF. The full variable domain, rest sourced from reference TRBV19 and TRBJ2-3, is DGGITQSPKYLFRKEGQNVTLSCEQNLNHDAMYWYRQDPGQGLRLIYYSQIVNDFQKGDIAEGYSVSREKKESFPLTVTSAQKNPTAFYLCASIVDSSSTDTQYFGPGTRLTVL.

The chain combines TRBV6-1 with TRBJ1-5; D not certain. CDR1 and CDR2 from the germline V gene are MNHNS and SASEGT. V lost 10 bases and J lost 0, with 16 bases in between. The CDR3 length is 15 residues. The CDR3 DNA sequence: TGTGCCACCACCGAGGGCTCCTATAGCAATCAGCCCCAGCATTTT. Its protein is CATTEGSYSNQPQHF.

Points on this clone: The final CDR3 position lacks the conserved phenylalanine or tryptophan, pointing to a likely read error. Because the CDR3's place on the DNA is in doubt, the DNA is left out and the CDR3 is given as listed by TCRdb. The V gene is TRBV18, the J gene TRBJ1-1; no check of the table's D call, TRBD1, against the DNA was made. Germline assignment: CDR1 KGHSH and CDR2 LQKENI. Termini included, the CDR3 measures 10 amino acids. The CDR3 spells CASSHTGARV.

The rearrangement uses TRBV27 and TRBJ2-3; tentatively, D is TRBD2 (5 bases). This CDR3 has 13 residues. The germline V and J ends were trimmed by 7 bases and 6 bases, with 14 bases remaining between them. Germline-derived CDR1 and CDR2 are MNHEY and SMNVEV (reference sequence). DNA for the CDR3: TGTGCCAGCATTATTCCGGGAAGTGATACGCAGTATTTT. As protein: CASIIPGSDTQYF.

This clone appeared once. CDR3: CASSLRAQETQYF. In nucleotides, the CDR3 is TGTGCCAGCAGCTTAAGAGCTCAAGAGACCCAGTACTTC. V gene TRBV7-6 combines with J gene TRBJ2-5, with D unresolved. Trimming removed 2 bases from V and 2 bases from J, with 6 bases in between. CDR1 is SGHVS and CDR2 is FNYEAQ in the germline V gene. The length of the CDR3 is 13 residues.

The chain combines TRBV5-4 with TRBJ2-1, with D possibly being TRBD2 (6 bases). V was trimmed by 0 bases and J by 0 bases, leaving 7 bases between them. This CDR3 is built from 15 residues. Germline V gene data show CDR1 as SGHNT and CDR2 as YYREEE (reference sequence). The CDR3 here is CASSLVGGSYNEQFF. The CDR3, as DNA: TGTGCCAGCAGCTTGGTGGGGGGCTCCTACAATGAGCAGTTCTTC.